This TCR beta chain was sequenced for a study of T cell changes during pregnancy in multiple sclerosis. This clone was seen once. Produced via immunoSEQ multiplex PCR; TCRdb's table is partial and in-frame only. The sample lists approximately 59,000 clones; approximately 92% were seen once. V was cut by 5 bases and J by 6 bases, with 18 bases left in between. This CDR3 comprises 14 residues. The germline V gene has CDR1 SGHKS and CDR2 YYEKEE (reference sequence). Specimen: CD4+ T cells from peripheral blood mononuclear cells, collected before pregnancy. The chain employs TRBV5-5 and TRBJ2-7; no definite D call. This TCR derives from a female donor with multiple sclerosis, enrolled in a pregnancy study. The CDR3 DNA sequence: TGTGCCAGCAGTCTTTTATTTAGTTCTGGCGAGCAGTACTTC. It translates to CASSLLFSSGEQYF.